This TCR beta chain appears in the sequencing data of a study of OX40 agonist ivuxolimab in advanced cancers. At the level of the study: Under the entry rules, prior anti-PD-1, anti-PD-L1 or anti-CTLA-4 therapy was allowed, and approximately 40% had some.

Here immunoSEQ multiplex PCR was the method, and the copy in TCRdb shows in-frame clones only, minus some. Found here are about 48,000 clones, 70% to 80% of them singletons; the top ten hold about 2.1%. This CDR3 has 14 residues. CDR1 MNHNS and CDR2 SASEGT come from the germline V gene. V lost 7 bases to trimming and J lost 6 bases; unmatched junction nucleotides: 8. The clonotype was recovered from an adult with an advanced solid tumor such as melanoma, head and neck, liver or kidney cancer. This chain uses TRBV6-1 with TRBJ2-7; 11 nucleotides match TRBD2. The material sequenced was CD4+ or CD8+ T cells sorted from blood, taken in a trial of the OX40 agonist ivuxolimab. The CDR3 nucleotides are TGTGCCAGCATAAGTAGAGGACTAGCGGGCGAGCAGTACTTC. This translates into CASISRGLAGEQYF.